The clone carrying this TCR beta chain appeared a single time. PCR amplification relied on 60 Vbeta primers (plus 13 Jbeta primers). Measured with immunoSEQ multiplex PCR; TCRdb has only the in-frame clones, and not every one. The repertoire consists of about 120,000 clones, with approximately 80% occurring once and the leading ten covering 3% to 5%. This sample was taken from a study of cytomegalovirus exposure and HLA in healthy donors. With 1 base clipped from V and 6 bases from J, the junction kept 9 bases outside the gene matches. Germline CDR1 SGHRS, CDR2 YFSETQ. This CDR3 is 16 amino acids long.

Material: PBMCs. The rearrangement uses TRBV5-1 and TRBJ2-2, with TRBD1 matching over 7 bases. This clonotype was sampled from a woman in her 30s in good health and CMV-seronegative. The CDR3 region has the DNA TGCGCCAGCAGCTTGCACAGGGGAACAAGCCCCGGGGAGCTGTTTTTT. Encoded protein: CASSLHRGTSPGELFF.